This T cell receptor beta chain was sequenced in a study of CD8 T cells in Susac syndrome. Study observations and caveats: In its TCR sequencing and HLA analysis, the study acknowledged that the number of individuals was relatively small.

The germline gives CDR1 GTSNPN, CDR2 SVGIG (reference sequence). The CDR3 runs to 16 residues. V lost 0 bases, J lost 1 base, and 9 bases stayed unmatched. It was with random hexamers that roughly 0.45 to 1 ug RNA was reverse transcribed. By means of immunoSEQ multiplex PCR, TCR beta CDR3 spanning 54 Vbeta and 13 Jbeta underwent amplification. TCRdb re-derived calls from the immunoSEQ multiplex PCR reads in MiXCR, one entry per CDR3 protein. Among roughly 110,000 distinct CDR3 sequences, around 90% were seen once, and the ten largest hold 0.13% to 0.15%. Notes on this clonotype: Its cognate antigen is unknown.

The chain recombines TRBV30 with TRBJ2-7; 7 bases line up with TRBD1. The sample was CD4+ T cells from PBMCs. This clonotype was sampled from a human donor in good health. CDR3 sequence reads: CAWSVPVVDRSYEQYF. The CDR3 DNA is TGTGCCTGGAGTGTACCGGTTGTGGACAGGTCCTACGAGCAGTACTTC. The full variable domain, with the rest looked up from reference TRBV30 and TRBJ2-7, is SQTIHQWPATLVQPVGSPLSLECTVEGTSNPNLYWYRQAAGRGLQLLFYSVGIGQISSEVPQNLSASRPQDRQFILSSKKLLLSDSGFYLCAWSVPVVDRSYEQYFGPGTRLTVT.